A single TCR beta chain is shown here with its context. This clone is a singleton in its sample. What antigen it recognizes has not been identified. No much larger clone is present one base from it, and per-base qualities are unavailable. From the germline V gene (reference sequence), CDR1 is LNHDA and CDR2 is SQIVND. The trim is 10 bases for V and 7 bases for J, with a gap of 17 bases between the germline ends. The CDR3 numbers 13 residues from cysteine through phenylalanine. Only CDR3 DNA is held: 39 bases, read in frame from base 1. TCR CDR3 regions were amplified from genomic DNA by multiplex PCR using the deep immunoSEQ assay. For each cell subset, the extracted genomic DNA was distributed evenly across all wells of several immunoSEQ 96-well plates, and each plate served as one replicate. For sorted subsets, each replicate PCR was loaded with 150 to 250 ng genomic DNA, equivalent to 30,000 or so T cell genomes. Purified libraries were quantified with a Qubit 3.0 fluorometer, sized on a Bioanalyzer 2100, and re-quantified with the KAPA Library Quantification kit. Every immunoSEQ 96-well plate was sequenced on a dedicated single-read 150-cycle Illumina NextSeq 550 flow cell. For the original study's pipeline: The immunoSEQ output contained only junctional sequences without quality scores, so filtering could not match that applied to full-length reads. To assign V/J genes and CDR3, sequences were annotated using PyIR, a Python wrapper for IgBLAST v1.9, with IMGT germline references. Any read was removed if the V/J assignment was weak (E-value above 1e-6), the CDR3 was missing, or the read contained stop codons, out-of-frame junctions, or ambiguous translated residues. V3J clonotypes were defined by identical inferred V gene, J gene, and CDR3 amino acid sequence. Percentage overlap between repertoires was calculated by dividing the number of shared unique clonotypes by the size of the smaller repertoire. RTK rarefaction, the Chao1 estimator, and Recon v2.1 estimates of unobserved clonotypes were used to assess repertoire richness. For all TCRbeta clonotypes obtained by the gDNA method from a handful of donors, generation probabilities were computed with OLGA. TCRdb took this table from immuneACCESS and kept in-frame rearrangements with V and J called. Such tables lack part of the clones; where checked against another copy, unresolved V genes explain under half of the gap, and the rest is unexplained. V, J and clone size were drawn from that table, and D and trimming were deduced from the DNA. The sample profile shows about 820,000 clones; around 92% of them were found once. The top ten clonotypes cover around 24% of the sample.

CD8 naive samples consisted of CD45RO-negative cells that were positively selected for CCR7, yielding a CD45RA+CCR7+ population without TemRA cells. Donors were healthy HIV-negative adults with no recently reported acute infections or vaccinations. Every donor was a Caucasian adult living in Nashville, Tennessee, USA. Blood was collected by leukapheresis, and PBMCs were isolated by Ficoll-Histopaque density gradient centrifugation and then cryopreserved in liquid nitrogen vapor phase. Analytical flow cytometry was used to check the purity and quantity of each magnetically sorted T cell population. Genomic DNA was isolated from each sorted fraction and quantified by UV absorbance on a Nanodrop 2000c. The data derive from a study of shared clonotypes between healthy human individuals (dated by TCRdb to the early 2020s). About the full investigation: The cohort comprised a couple of women and three men aged 18 to 49 years. For each donor, CD4 naive and CD4 memory were each run on three plates, CD8 naive on two plates, and CD8 memory on one plate. Blood TCR repertoires of 5 or 6 healthy adults were deeply sequenced to estimate repertoire size and the extent of clonotype sharing between individuals. Libraries were prepared and TCR repertoires were sequenced by different laboratories using diverse techniques, in order to increase sequencing depth and limit assay-specific biases. Between about 0.8 and 9 billion PBMCs per donor were obtained by leukapheresis.

General study outcomes and caveats: Rarefaction of sorted-subset datasets indicated incomplete sequencing despite the large sequencing depth. Sampling was limited to blood, and TCR repertoires in tissue likely differ from TCR repertoires in blood. Sharing across a handful of donors was observed for about 5% of naive CD4, 3.5% of naive CD8, over 2% of memory CD4, and roughly 0.4% of memory CD8 clonotypes. Compared with non-shared clonotypes, clonotypes shared by all four sorted-subset donors had higher generation probabilities. Based on pairwise subsampling, the degree of clonotype sharing among donors was expected to be affected by sequencing depth. The small number of donors limited the genetic and exposure-history diversity represented. Naive subsets generally had larger estimated clonotype richness than memory subsets did.

The material sequenced was naive CD8+ T cells sorted from blood. This sample's cell subset or site label indicates: CD45RA+CCR7+. Recombination connected TRBV19 to TRBJ2-1; the D gene could be TRBD1 or TRBD2, each one agreeing over 5 bases. The TCR was taken from a man younger than 45 in good health. The DNA is as follows: TGTGCCACCTGGAACGAGGGGTCGAATGAGCAGTTCTTC. Its translation reads: CATWNEGSNEQFF.